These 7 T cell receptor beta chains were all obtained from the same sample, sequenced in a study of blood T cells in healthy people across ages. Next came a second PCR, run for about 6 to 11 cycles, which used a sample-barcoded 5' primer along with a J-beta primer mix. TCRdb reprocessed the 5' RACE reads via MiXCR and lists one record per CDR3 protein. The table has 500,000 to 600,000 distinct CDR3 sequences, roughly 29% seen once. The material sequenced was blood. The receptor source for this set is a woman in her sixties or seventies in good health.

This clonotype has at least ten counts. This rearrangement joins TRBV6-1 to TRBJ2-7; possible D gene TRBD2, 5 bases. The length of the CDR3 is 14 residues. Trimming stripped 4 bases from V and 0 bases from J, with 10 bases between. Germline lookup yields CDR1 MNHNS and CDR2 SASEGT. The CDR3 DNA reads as TGTGCCAGCAGTGCAGCGGCCAACTCCTACGAGCAGTACTTC. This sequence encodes CASSAAANSYEQYF.

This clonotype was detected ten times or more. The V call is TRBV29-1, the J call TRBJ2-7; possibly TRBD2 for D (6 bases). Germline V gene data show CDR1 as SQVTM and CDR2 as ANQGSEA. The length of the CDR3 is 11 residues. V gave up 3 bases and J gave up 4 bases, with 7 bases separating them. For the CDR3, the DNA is TGCAGCGTTGAGGAGGGTTACGAGCAGTACTTC. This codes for CSVEEGYEQYF.

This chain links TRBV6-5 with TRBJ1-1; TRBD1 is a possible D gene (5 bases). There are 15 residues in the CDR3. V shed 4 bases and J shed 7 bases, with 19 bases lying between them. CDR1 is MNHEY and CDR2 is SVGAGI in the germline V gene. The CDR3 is CASSSYKRGVLEAFF. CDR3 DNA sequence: TGTGCCAGCAGTTCTTACAAGCGAGGGGTGCTTGAAGCTTTCTTT.

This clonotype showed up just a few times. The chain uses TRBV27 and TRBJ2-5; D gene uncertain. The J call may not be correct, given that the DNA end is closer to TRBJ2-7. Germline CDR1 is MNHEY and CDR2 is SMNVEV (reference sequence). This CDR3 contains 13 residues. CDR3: CASSLSSLYEQYF. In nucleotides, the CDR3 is TGTGCCAGCAGTTTAAGTAGCCTCTACGAGCAGTACTTC.

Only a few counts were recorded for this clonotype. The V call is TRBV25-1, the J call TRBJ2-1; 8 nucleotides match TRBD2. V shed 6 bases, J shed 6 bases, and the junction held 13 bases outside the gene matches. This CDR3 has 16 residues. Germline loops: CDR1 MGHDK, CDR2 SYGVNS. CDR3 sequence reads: CASSGNSGERCNEQFF. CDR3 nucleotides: TGTGCCAGCAGCGGGAATAGCGGGGAGAGATGCAATGAGCAGTTCTTC.

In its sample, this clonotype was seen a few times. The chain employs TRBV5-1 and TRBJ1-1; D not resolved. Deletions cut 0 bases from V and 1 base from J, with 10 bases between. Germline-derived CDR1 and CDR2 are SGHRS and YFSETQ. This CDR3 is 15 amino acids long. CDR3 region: CASSLVAAGNTEAFF. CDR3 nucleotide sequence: TGCGCCAGCAGCTTGGTCGCAGCTGGGAACACTGAAGCTTTCTTT.

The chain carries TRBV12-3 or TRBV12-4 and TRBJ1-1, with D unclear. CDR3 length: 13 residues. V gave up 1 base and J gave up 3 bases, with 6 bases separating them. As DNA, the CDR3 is TGTGCCAGCAGTTTAGTCTATTACACTGAAGCTTTCTTT. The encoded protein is CASSLVYYTEAFF.